This TCR beta chain was recovered during a study of technical replicates of blood from several donors listed by TCRdb under 2017. The library was generated by the immunoSEQ multiplex PCR assay. TCRdb retrieved this table from immuneACCESS and kept in-frame rearrangements only. Not all clones are present; in checked studies, unresolved V genes account for under half, and no reason is known for the remainder. For this sample there are some 64,000 clones; more than 95% appear just once. Jointly, the top ten make up 0.15% to 0.25% of the sample. This clone was picked up one time. Its antigen remains undetermined. Qualities for individual bases were not recorded, and no much larger clone is one base off. The clonotype originates from a human donor in good health. Sequencing was done on a sample of T cells isolated from PBMCs.

Here is the DNA: TGTGCCAGCAGCTTGGACTCCGGGGGTGACTACGAGCAGTACTTC. Its translation reads: CASSLDSGGDYEQYF. The V and J genes are TRBV5-4 and TRBJ2-7, and TRBD2 may be the D gene, going by 6 matching bases. The germline V gene (reference sequence) supplies CDR1 SGHNT and CDR2 YYREEE. The CDR3 measures 15 amino acids from cysteine to phenylalanine. The DNA shown is the 45-base CDR3, in frame from base 1. Trimming takes 0 bases from V and 3 bases from J, and the germline ends sit 13 bases apart.